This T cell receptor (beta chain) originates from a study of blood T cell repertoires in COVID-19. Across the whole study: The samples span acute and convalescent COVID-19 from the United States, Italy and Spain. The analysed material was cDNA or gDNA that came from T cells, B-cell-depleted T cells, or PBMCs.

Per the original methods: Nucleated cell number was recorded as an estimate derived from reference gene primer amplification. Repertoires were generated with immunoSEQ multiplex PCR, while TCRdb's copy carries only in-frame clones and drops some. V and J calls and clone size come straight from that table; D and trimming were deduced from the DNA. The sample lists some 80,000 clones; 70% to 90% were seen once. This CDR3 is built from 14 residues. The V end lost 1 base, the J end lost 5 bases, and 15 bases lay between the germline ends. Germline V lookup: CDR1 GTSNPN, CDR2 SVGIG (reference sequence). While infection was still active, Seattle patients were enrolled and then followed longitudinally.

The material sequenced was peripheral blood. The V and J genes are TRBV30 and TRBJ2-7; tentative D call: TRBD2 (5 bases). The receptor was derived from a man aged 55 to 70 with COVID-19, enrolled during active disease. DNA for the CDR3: TGTGCCTGGAGTGAGGCTTCAGGAGCGGACGAGCAGTACTTC. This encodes CAWSEASGADEQYF.